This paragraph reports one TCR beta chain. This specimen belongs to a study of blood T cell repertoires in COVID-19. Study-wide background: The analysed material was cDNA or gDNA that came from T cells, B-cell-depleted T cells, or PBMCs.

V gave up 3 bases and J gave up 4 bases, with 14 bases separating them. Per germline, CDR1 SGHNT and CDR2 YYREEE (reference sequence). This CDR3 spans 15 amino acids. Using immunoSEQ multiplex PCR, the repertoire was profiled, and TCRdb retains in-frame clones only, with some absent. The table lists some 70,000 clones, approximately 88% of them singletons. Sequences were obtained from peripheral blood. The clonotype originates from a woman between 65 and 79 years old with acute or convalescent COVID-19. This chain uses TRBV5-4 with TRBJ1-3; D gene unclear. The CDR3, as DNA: TGTGCCAGCAGCTGGACGGGAGGCTCGGGAAACACCATATATTTT. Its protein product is CASSWTGGSGNTIYF.